The subject of this entry is one T cell receptor beta chain. The data are from a study of blood T cell repertoires in COVID-19. On the study more broadly: PBMCs, B-cell-depleted T cells, or T cells were the source of the cDNA or gDNA that made up the material.

Study processing details: Estimates of nucleated cell counts were drawn from the amplification of reference gene primers. Profiled with immunoSEQ multiplex PCR; TCRdb holds only in-frame clones, not every one. That table furnishes V, J and clone size, whereas the DNA furnished D and trimming. The sample has 200,000 to 250,000 clones, roughly four fifths seen once; the top ten hold about 10%. This CDR3 has 13 amino acids. From germline, CDR1 is GTSNPN and CDR2 SVGIG (reference sequence). Trimming pared 8 bases from V and 2 bases from J, leaving 15 bases between. Living in 25 or so US areas, the participants were between about 18 and 100 years of age. Recovery meant two consecutive negative NP/OP PCR tests, professional clearance, or resolved symptoms.

The rearrangement joins TRBV30 to TRBJ1-2; unclear D gene. The receptor was derived from a man aged 35 to 55 who had recovered from COVID-19. Sequenced input: PBMCs or T cells enriched from blood (not recorded which). CDR3 loop: CARSEGSNYGYTF. The CDR3 DNA follows: TGTGCCCGTTCGGAGGGCTCCAACTATGGCTACACCTTC.